The subject of this entry is one T cell receptor beta chain. Its antigen is not identified. Full-length variable regions came from constant-region reverse primers plus semi-nested Nested Universal Primer A PCR. TCRdb redid the calling of the 5' RACE reads with MiXCR, one entry per CDR3 protein. The sample records around 7,300 distinct CDR3 sequences, 40% being singletons. Germline CDR1 is LNHDA and CDR2 is SQIVND (reference sequence). Trimming removed 7 bases from V and 7 bases from J, with 14 bases in between. This CDR3 has 13 residues. General study points: The TCR gene usage of tumor memory CD4+ T cells clustered together with blood and lymph node memory CD4+ cells and with lymph node naive CD4+ cells. Larger-cohort validation covered only one TCR beta V-J rearrangement.

The TCR sequence derives from a female donor with breast cancer. Material for sequencing was memory CD4+ T cells sorted from blood. Described subset: memory CD4+ T cells, CD4+CD45RO+CD25-. The chain employs TRBV19 and TRBJ2-1; D is tentatively TRBD1 or TRBD2 (6 bases each). This CDR3 is CASNVPGANEQFF. The CDR3 DNA follows: TGTGCCAGTAACGTGCCGGGGGCGAATGAGCAGTTCTTC.